The present TCR beta chain was sequenced within a study of blood T cell repertoires in COVID-19. Whole-study context: T cells, B-cell-depleted T cells, or PBMCs supplied cDNA or gDNA.

CDR1 and CDR2 (germline): SNHLY, FYNNEI. The CDR3 consists of 14 residues. V lost 4 bases and J 0 bases, leaving 9 bases between the germline ends. Per the original methods: Nucleated cell counts were estimated from reference gene primer amplification. Profiled with immunoSEQ multiplex PCR; TCRdb holds only in-frame clones, not every one. The D gene and trimming were derived from the DNA, and the V and J assignments and clone size from that table. Here the sample spans 350,000 or so clones, 90% being singletons. This clone was detected once. The rearrangement joins TRBV2 to TRBJ1-1; D gene unclear. This receptor was identified in a man between 18 and 35 years old with active or convalescent COVID-19. Sample: peripheral blood. As DNA, the CDR3 is TGTGCCAGCAGTGCCCGTTCGGTGAACACTGAAGCTTTCTTT. Translated, it gives CASSARSVNTEAFF.